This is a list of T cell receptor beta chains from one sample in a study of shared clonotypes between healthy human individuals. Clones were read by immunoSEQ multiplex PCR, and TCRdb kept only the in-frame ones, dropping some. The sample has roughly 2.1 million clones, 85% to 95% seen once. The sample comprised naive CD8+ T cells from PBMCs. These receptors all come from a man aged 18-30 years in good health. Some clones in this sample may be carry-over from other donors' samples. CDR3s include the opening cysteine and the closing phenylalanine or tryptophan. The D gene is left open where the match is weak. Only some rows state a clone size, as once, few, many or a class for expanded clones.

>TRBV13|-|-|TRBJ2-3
TGTGCCAGCAGCTCGGCGGACAGAACTAGCACAGATACGCAGTATTTT
CASSSADRTSTDTQYF
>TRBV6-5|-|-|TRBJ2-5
TGTGCCAGCAGTTACTCACGGGGGTCCGAGACCCAGTACTTC
CASSYSRGSETQYF
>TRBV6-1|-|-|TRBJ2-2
TGTGCCAGCAGTGAAGACCCCGACGCAGAAACCACCGGGGAGCTGTTTTTT
CASSEDPDAETTGELFF
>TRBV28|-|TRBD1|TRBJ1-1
TGTGCCAGCAGCCTTTATCCGGGACAGGCACGGGTCGGAGCTTTCTTT
CASSLYPGQARVGAFF
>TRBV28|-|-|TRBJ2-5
TGTGCCAGCAGTTCCAGGCGTAGGGGCTGGGAGACCCAGTACTTC
CASSSRRRGWETQYF
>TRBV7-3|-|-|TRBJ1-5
TGTGCCAGCAGCCAGAGACTGAGAAGCCGGGACGGCGCGGGGTGGCCCCAGCATTTT
CASSQRLRSRDGAGWPQHF
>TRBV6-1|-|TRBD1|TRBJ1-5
TGTGCCAGCAGTGATGGGAGGGGGCTCAGCAATCAGCCCCAGCATTTT
CASSDGRGLSNQPQHF
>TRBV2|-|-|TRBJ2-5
TGTGCCAGCAGTAAAACAGGGAGAGAGACCCAGTACTTC
CASSKTGRETQYF
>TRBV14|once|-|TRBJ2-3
TGTGCCAGCAGCGTGATGAGGGCAGATACGCAGTATTTT
CASSVMRADTQYF
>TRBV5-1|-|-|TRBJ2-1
TGCGCCAGCAGCCCCCTAGCGCCCCCAACCCCCTACAATGAGCAGTTCTTC
CASSPLAPPTPYNEQFF
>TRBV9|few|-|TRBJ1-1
TGTGCCAGCAGCGTAGGGGCCAGGGCAAGCACTGAAGCTTTCTTT
CASSVGARASTEAFF
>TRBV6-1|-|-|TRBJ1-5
TGTGCCAGCAGTGAAGAGGAATATAGCAATCAGCCCCAGCATTTT
CASSEEEYSNQPQHF
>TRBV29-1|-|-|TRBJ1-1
TGCAGCGCCCGGTTCCGGGAGGGGAACACTGAAGCTTTCTTT
CSARFREGNTEAFF
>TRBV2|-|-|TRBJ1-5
TGTGCCAGCAGCCCCGAGTACGTTTTGGGAGGGCCCCAGCATTTT
CASSPEYVLGGPQHF
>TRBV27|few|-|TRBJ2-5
TGTGCCAGCAGTTCCGGACAGAAAGAGACCCAGTACTTC
CASSSGQKETQYF
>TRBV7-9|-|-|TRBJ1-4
TGTGCCAGCAGCCCTCCGGGGCGCCTTCGGGAAAAACTGTTTTTT
CASSPPGRLREKLFF
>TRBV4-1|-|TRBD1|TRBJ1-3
TGCGCCAGCAGCCAAACTACCGGGACAGTTGGAAACACCATATATTTT
CASSQTTGTVGNTIYF
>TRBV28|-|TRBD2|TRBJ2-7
TGTGCCAGCAGCAACCGTCGGACTAGCGGATACTACGAGCAGTACTTC
CASSNRRTSGYYEQYF
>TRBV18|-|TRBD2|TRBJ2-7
TGTGCCAGCTCACCCCGGACTAGCGGGGTCTACGAGCAGTACTTC
CASSPRTSGVYEQYF
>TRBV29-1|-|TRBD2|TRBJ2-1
TGCAGCGTAATCGGGAGGGCAGGGGACAATGAGCAGTTCTTC
CSVIGRAGDNEQFF
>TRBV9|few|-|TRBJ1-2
TGTGCCAGCAGCACGGACAGACCTAACTATGGCTACACCTTC
CASSTDRPNYGYTF
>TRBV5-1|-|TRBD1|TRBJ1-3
TGCGCCAGCAGCAAGGACAGGGGAAACACCATATATTTT
CASSKDRGNTIYF
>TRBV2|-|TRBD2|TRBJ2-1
TGTGCCAGCAGTGCGTTGGATAGCGGGAGCTATAATGAGCAGTTCTTC
CASSALDSGSYNEQFF
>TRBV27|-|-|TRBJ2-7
TGTGCCAGCAGTTTAGGTGGATCCTACGAGCAGTACTTC
CASSLGGSYEQYF
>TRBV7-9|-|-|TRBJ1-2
TGTGCCAGCAGCTCCCTCCGGGCCGGTTACTATGGCTACACCTTC
CASSSLRAGYYGYTF
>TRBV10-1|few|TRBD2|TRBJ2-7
TGCGCCAGCAGTGAAATAGGGCGGGAGATAAACGAGCAGTACTTC
CASSEIGREINEQYF
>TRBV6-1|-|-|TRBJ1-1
TGTGCCAGCAGTGAGGGACGGCGTGAAGCTTTCTTT
CASSEGRREAFF
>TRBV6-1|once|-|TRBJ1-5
TGTGCCAGCAGTGAACGTCACTGGCAGCCCCAGCATTTT
CASSERHWQPQHF
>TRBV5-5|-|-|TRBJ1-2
TGTGCCAGCAGCTTGAGGCCCCAGCCGTCCTATGGCTACACCTTC
CASSLRPQPSYGYTF
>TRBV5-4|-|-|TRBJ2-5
TGTGTCCCGGGTACAGGGAAGGAGACCCAGTACTTC
CVPGTGKETQYF
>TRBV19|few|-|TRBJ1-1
TGTGCCAGTACCTCCACATGGTTGAACACTGAAGCTTTCTTT
CASTSTWLNTEAFF
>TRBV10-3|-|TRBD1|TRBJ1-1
TGTGCCATCAGAAGGGACAGGGGGGACCCTGAAGCTTTCTTT
CAIRRDRGDPEAFF
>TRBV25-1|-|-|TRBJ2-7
TGTGCCAGCGGGGAGTCGACCGGGATCCCCTACGAGCAGTACTTC
CASGESTGIPYEQYF
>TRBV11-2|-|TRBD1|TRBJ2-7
TGTGCCAGCAGACAGGGGAGCTCCTACGAGCAGTACTTC
CASRQGSSYEQYF
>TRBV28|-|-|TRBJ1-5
TGTGCCAGCAGTCCCTTCGGGGACAATCAGCCCCAGCATTTT
CASSPFGDNQPQHF
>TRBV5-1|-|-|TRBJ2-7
TGCGCCAGCAGCTTGGCCCAGGGTACCGGAGAGCAGTACTTC
CASSLAQGTGEQYF
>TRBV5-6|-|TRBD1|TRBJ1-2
TGTGCCAGCAGCCGGACAGGGTCTAACTATGGCTACACCTTC
CASSRTGSNYGYTF
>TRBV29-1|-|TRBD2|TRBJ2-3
TGCAGCGTGCATGGGACTAGCGGATCTAGCACAGATACGCAGTATTTT
CSVHGTSGSSTDTQYF
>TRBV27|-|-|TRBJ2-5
TGTGCCAGCAGTGAGAGAGTTTGGGGGGAGACCCAGTACTTC
CASSERVWGETQYF
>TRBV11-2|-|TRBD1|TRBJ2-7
TGTGCCAGCAGCTCCCGGGACAGGGACGTCCACGAGCAGTACTTC
CASSSRDRDVHEQYF
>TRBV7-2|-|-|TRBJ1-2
TGTGCCAGCAGCTCTTCAACTAACTATGGCTACACCTTC
CASSSSTNYGYTF
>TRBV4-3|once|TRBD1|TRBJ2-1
TGCGCCAGCAGCCACAAGTGGGCACAGGGGCTAGCCGCCGTATATGAGCAGTTCTTC
CASSHKWAQGLAAVYEQFF
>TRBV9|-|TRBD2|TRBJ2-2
TGTGCCAGCAGCGACCCCAATTCTAGCGGGAGGGTGGTCACCGGGGAGCTGTTTTTT
CASSDPNSSGRVVTGELFF
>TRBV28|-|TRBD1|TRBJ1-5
TGTGCCAGCAGTTTGGACAGGGCCAGCAATCAGCCCCAGCATTTT
CASSLDRASNQPQHF